This T cell receptor beta chain was captured in a study of OX40 agonist ivuxolimab in advanced cancers. Trimming removed 10 bases from V and 2 bases from J; junction bases left unmatched: 3. The CDR3 has 12 amino acids. Germline values: CDR1 SGHTA, CDR2 FQGNSA. Only in-frame clones appear in the TCRdb table, and some are missing; sequencing was by immunoSEQ multiplex PCR. The profile shows around 29,000 clones, approximately 83% of them singletons. This rearrangement joins TRBV7-2 to TRBJ1-1; 8 bases fit TRBD1. This TCR derives from an adult with an advanced solid tumor such as melanoma, head and neck, liver or kidney cancer. Sample: CD4+ or CD8+ T cells sorted from blood, taken in a trial of the OX40 agonist ivuxolimab. The CDR3 DNA follows: TGTGCCACGGGACAGGTCAACACTGAAGCTTTCTTT. This encodes CATGQVNTEAFF.